This record concerns one TCR beta chain sequence. This clone was recorded a few times. It lacks a known antigen. Per-base qualities were not stored, and no clone one base away is much larger. Patients with autoimmune disease history or receiving systemic immunosuppression were excluded from the trial. Peripheral blood for TCR sequencing was drawn from every dose cohort at baseline, at cycle 4 day 1 and at cycle 7 day 1. Samples came from an open-label, multicenter, first-in-human phase I dose-escalation trial of ivuxolimab. The trial enrolled adults with locally advanced or metastatic head and neck squamous cell, hepatocellular, melanoma or renal cell carcinoma. Before TCR sequencing, CD4+ T cells and CD8+ T cells from peripheral blood were sorted into separate populations. This specimen comes from a study of OX40 agonist ivuxolimab in advanced cancers. Study-wide context: The costimulatory receptor OX40 (CD134) was targeted by ivuxolimab, a fully human IgG2 agonistic monoclonal antibody. Intravenous ivuxolimab was administered to patients every 2 weeks at six dose levels: 0.01, 0.1, 0.3, 1.5, 3 and 10 mg/kg. Of the roughly 51 patients in dose escalation, about 20 had hepatocellular carcinoma, roughly 15 had melanoma, 9 had renal cell carcinoma and 9 had head and neck cancer. In the dose-escalation cohort, around four fifths of patients were male, and the mean age was approximately 60 years, with a range of roughly 20 to 79. Patients were allowed to have had prior anti-PD-1, anti-PD-L1 or anti-CTLA-4 therapy, and about 40% of the dose-escalation patients had been treated with checkpoint inhibitors. Partial responses occurred in three dose-escalation patients: two with cutaneous melanoma and one with hepatocellular carcinoma. Peripheral TCRbeta sequencing aimed to test whether ivuxolimab altered TCR sequence diversity and caused clonal T-cell expansion. The paper covers the monotherapy dose-escalation part of the phase I ivuxolimab trial, which included N ≈ 50 patients.

Broad study findings and their caveats: At doses of 0.1 to 3.0 mg/kg, clonal expansion of both CD4+ and CD8+ blood T cells was observed from baseline to week 6. Low levels of normalized T-cell clonal expansion were also seen in some patients who did not respond. After ivuxolimab, expanded clones were on average more numerous among CD8+ T cells than among CD4+ T cells. Antigen specificity was not determined for the clonally expanded peripheral T cells. In the 0.1-3.0 mg/kg groups, partial responders were among the patients with the lowest normalized peripheral clonal expansion, particularly in CD8+ T cells.

Genomic DNA was extracted from sorted cells for sequencing of the TCRbeta CDR3 region. The immunoSEQ Assay was used for sequencing of TCRbeta CDR3 regions. TCRdb re-hosts the immuneACCESS table, in-frame sequences only. Its copies lack some clones; in the studies checked, an unresolved V gene accounts for under half of them, and the cause for the rest is not known. This sample lists 35,000 to 45,000 clones; about 79% were detected once. The top ten clones comprise roughly 23% of the sample. V drops 5 bases and J drops 1 base, leaving 12 bases in between. The germline V gene specifies MDHEN as CDR1 and SYDVKM as CDR2. Taken from cysteine to phenylalanine, the CDR3 has 15 residues. Solely the CDR3 DNA is kept, with 45 bases framed from the first base.

The sequencing here drew on CD4+ or CD8+ T cells sorted from blood, taken in a trial of the OX40 agonist ivuxolimab. This receptor was taken from an adult with an advanced solid tumor such as melanoma, head and neck, liver or kidney cancer. Rearrangement joined TRBV28 to TRBJ1-5; perhaps TRBD1 is the D gene, with 6 bases matching. The encoded CDR3 is CASSPGARSNQPQHF. The DNA sequence follows: TGTGCCAGCAGTCCAGGGGCGCGGAGCAATCAGCCCCAGCATTTT.